The rows below give T cell receptor beta chains drawn from one sample of a study of PD-1 blockade in classical Hodgkin lymphoma. Profiling relied on immunoSEQ multiplex PCR, and the TCRdb table lists in-frame clones only, not all of them. The table shows more than 40,000 clones, with more than 75% occurring only once. Here the sequenced sample was peripheral blood mononuclear cells (PBMCs), taken before the fourth cycle of nivolumab. The source of these receptors is a human donor with classical Hodgkin lymphoma. The CDR3 runs from the conserved cysteine through the conserved F or W. D genes are given only for firm matches.

>TRBV7-8|TRBJ2-5|17|TRBD1
CASSLTGGTLSQETQYF
>TRBV9|TRBJ2-2|19|TRBD2
CASSPPGTSGRWGTGELFF
>TRBV6-1|TRBJ2-7|14|TRBD2
CASSERTRAHEQYF
>TRBV10-3|TRBJ1-1|13|.
CAISPQANTEAFF
>TRBV6-1|TRBJ1-2|14|TRBD1
CASSEWDRLYGYTF
>TRBV2|TRBJ2-3|14|TRBD1
CASRDRVSTDTQYF
>TRBV27|TRBJ1-1|15|TRBD1
CASSSRDRDFTEAFF
>TRBV7-3|TRBJ2-3|17|TRBD2
CASSSPTIPGGVDTQYF
>TRBV6-1|TRBJ2-5|14|.
CASSEAGAQETQYF
>TRBV5-4|TRBJ2-7|14|.
CASSRPGAESEQYF
>TRBV6-5|TRBJ2-2|15|.
CASSYRVAGPGELFF
>TRBV28|TRBJ2-3|14|.
CASTVGGGTDTQYF
>TRBV19|TRBJ2-1|13|TRBD2
CASSIDREVLQFF